This T cell receptor (beta chain) was profiled in a study of vaccination effects on CD4 cells after COVID-19. Sequencing followed a ViraFEST assay step that expanded antigen-specific CD4+ T cells with viral peptide pools. Subsequent to a culture period of more than 9 days, CD4+ T cells were isolated. On day 3 and again on day 7, half the medium was replaced with IL-2 medium. A remark on this clone: Antigen unknown.

The trim removed 5 bases at V and 4 bases at J, leaving 9 bases unmatched. Germline V CDR1 and CDR2: KGHSH, LQKENI. This CDR3 is 16 amino acids long. This table comes from immunoSEQ multiplex PCR, and its TCRdb copy is limited to in-frame clones, with some not included. Counted here are tens of thousands of clones, 80% occurring once; the ten biggest clones make up about 2.4%. Findings and caveats of the study: Late in the post-vaccination period, infection-induced and vaccine-induced clones underwent marked clonal contraction.

This clonotype originated in a human donor who received a COVID-19 vaccine. Sequencing used CD4+ T cells from PBMCs cultured with HCoV-229E spike peptides, obtained before COVID-19 vaccination. The chain couples TRBV18 to TRBJ2-3, with 10 bases lining up with TRBD1. As DNA, the CDR3 is TGTGCCAGCTCAACGAGGACAGGGGGTTACGCAGATACGCAGTATTTT. Translated, it gives CASSTRTGGYADTQYF.